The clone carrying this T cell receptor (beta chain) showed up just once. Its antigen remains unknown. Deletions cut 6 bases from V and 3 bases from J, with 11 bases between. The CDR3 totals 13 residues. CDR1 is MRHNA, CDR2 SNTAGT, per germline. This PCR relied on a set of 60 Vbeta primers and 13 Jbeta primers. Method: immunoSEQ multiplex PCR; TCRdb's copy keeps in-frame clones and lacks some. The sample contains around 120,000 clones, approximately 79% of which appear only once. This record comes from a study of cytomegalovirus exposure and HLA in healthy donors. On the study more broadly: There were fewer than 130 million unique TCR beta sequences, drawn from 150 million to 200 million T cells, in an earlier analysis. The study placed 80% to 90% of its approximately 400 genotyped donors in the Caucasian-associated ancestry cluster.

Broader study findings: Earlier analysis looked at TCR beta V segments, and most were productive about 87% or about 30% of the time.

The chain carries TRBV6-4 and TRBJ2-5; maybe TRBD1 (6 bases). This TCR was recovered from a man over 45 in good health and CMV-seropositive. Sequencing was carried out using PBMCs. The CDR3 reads CASSLNREETQYF. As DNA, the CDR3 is TGTGCCAGCAGCCTTAACAGGGAAGAGACCCAGTACTTC.